A selection of T cell receptor beta chains follows, all from one sample in a study of blood T cell repertoires in COVID-19. Using immunoSEQ multiplex PCR, the repertoire was profiled, and TCRdb retains in-frame clones only, with some absent. Of approximately 290,000 clones listed, 90% are singletons. The sample comprised PBMCs or T cells enriched from blood (not recorded which). The receptors originated from a woman aged 25 to 39 who had recovered from COVID-19. Both conserved end residues are part of each CDR3. The order of the fields is J gene, clone size, V gene, CDR3 protein. Part of the rows lack a size; the others show once, few, many or a class for expanded clones.

TRBJ1-6,-,TRBV27,CASSWGTVNSPLHF
TRBJ2-1,-,TRBV7-2,CASSSLLDIGQFF
TRBJ2-1,-,TRBV25-1,CASGAVYNEQFF
TRBJ2-2,-,TRBV9,CASSVLPNTGELFF
TRBJ1-5,-,TRBV2,CASSKRTGNSNQPQHF
TRBJ2-7,once,TRBV11-3,CATTGTETYEQYF
TRBJ1-6,few,TRBV28,CASRNTNNSPLHF
TRBJ2-5,-,TRBV4-2,CASSQAISQETQYF
TRBJ1-5,-,TRBV7-3,CASIPKKGAPNQPQHF
TRBJ2-7,once,TRBV11-2,CASSPLAGTYEQYF
TRBJ2-5,-,TRBV3-1/TRBV3-2,CASSQRASGRETQYF
TRBJ1-4,-,TRBV19,CASSTPRDSFEKLFF
TRBJ1-5,-,TRBV19,CASSPKPGGTQPQHF
TRBJ1-4,once,TRBV7-9,CASSPGLGNNEKLFF
TRBJ2-5,-,TRBV18,CASSPRGGETQYF
TRBJ1-2,-,TRBV28,CASSKGQGSYGYTF
TRBJ1-2,-,TRBV4-3,CASSQVQGARGYTF
TRBJ1-2,-,TRBV25-1,CASSEWVGGHGYTF
TRBJ2-3,few,TRBV7-3,CASSPLGLAGEDTQYF
TRBJ2-4,-,TRBV5-8,CASSLARIQYF
TRBJ1-4,-,TRBV5-1,CASSLRDPEDEKLFF
TRBJ1-6,-,TRBV5-4,CASSLTGDSPLHF
TRBJ1-2,-,TRBV7-9,CASNAGYGYTF